Listed below are T cell receptor beta chains from one sample, sequenced in a study of blood T cell repertoires in COVID-19. Some clones are missing from TCRdb's copy, which holds only in-frame ones; the method was immunoSEQ multiplex PCR. The repertoire holds about 130,000 clones, with over 60% as singletons. The source material was peripheral blood. The receptors originated from a woman aged 70 to 79 with acute or convalescent COVID-19. CDR3s include the opening cysteine and the closing phenylalanine or tryptophan. A D gene is named only where the DNA matches it firmly. Clone size is shown for a subset of rows, as once, few, many or a class of expanded clone.

J	size	V	D	CDR3	DNA
TRBJ1-1	once	TRBV5-4	NA	CASSLEVDRNTEAFF	TGTGCCAGCAGCTTGGAGGTGGACAGGAACACTGAAGCTTTCTTT
TRBJ2-3	NA	TRBV6-5	NA	CASSTRWGTDTQYF	TGTGCCAGTTCGACTAGATGGGGCACAGATACGCAGTATTTT
TRBJ2-5	NA	TRBV15	TRBD1	CATSRDLAGTGGGETQYF	TGTGCCACCAGCAGAGATCTCGCGGGGACAGGGGGCGGAGAGACCCAGTACTTC
TRBJ1-2	NA	TRBV7-8	TRBD1	CASSLEGRGPVNYGYTF	TGTGCCAGCAGCTTAGAGGGCAGGGGGCCAGTTAACTATGGCTACACCTTC
TRBJ1-6	NA	TRBV27	TRBD1	CASSIIGQGATYNSPLHF	TGTGCCAGCAGTATAATAGGACAGGGGGCTACCTATAATTCACCCCTCCACTTT
TRBJ2-7	NA	TRBV28	TRBD1	CASSPGTGRAYEQYF	TGTGCCAGCAGTCCGGGGACAGGGCGGGCGTACGAGCAGTACTTC
TRBJ1-2	NA	TRBV2	NA	CASSEVRDFNGYTF	TGTGCCAGCAGTGAAGTCCGGGACTTCAATGGCTACACCTTC
TRBJ1-6	NA	TRBV15	TRBD1	CATSGQGANSPLHF	TGTGCCACCAGTGGGCAGGGGGCTAATTCACCCCTCCACTTT
TRBJ2-7	few	TRBV6-5	TRBD2	CASKVAGASYEQYF	TGTGCCAGCAAGGTAGCGGGAGCGTCCTACGAGCAGTACTTC
TRBJ1-1	NA	TRBV4-1	NA	CASSQGRGEAFF	TGCGCCAGCAGCCAAGGTCGGGGGGAAGCTTTCTTT
TRBJ2-4	NA	TRBV7-8	TRBD2	CASSLVVGGPGYF	TGTGCCAGCAGCTTAGTCGTGGGAGGGCCCGGGTACTTC
TRBJ2-2	NA	TRBV7-9	TRBD1	CASSPMGQANTGELFF	TGTGCCAGCAGCCCAATGGGACAGGCGAACACCGGGGAGCTGTTTTTT
TRBJ1-3	NA	TRBV7-2	TRBD1	CASSKQGFGNTIYF	TGTGCCAGCAGCAAACAGGGGTTTGGAAACACCATATATTTT
TRBJ2-2	few	TRBV6-5	NA	CASTSLTRTGELFF	TGTGCCAGCACGTCCTTAACCCGGACCGGGGAGCTGTTTTTT
TRBJ2-7	NA	TRBV6-2/TRBV6-3	NA	CASRPLRGSSSYEQYF	TGTGCCAGCAGGCCTCTTAGGGGAAGCTCCTCCTACGAGCAGTACTTC
TRBJ2-2	NA	TRBV9	NA	CASSAGTDTGELFF	TGTGCCAGCAGCGCCGGGACTGATACCGGGGAGCTGTTTTTT
TRBJ2-7	NA	TRBV29-1	TRBD2	CSVVSSGFSYEQYF	TGCAGCGTTGTTTCTAGCGGCTTCTCCTACGAGCAGTACTTC
TRBJ2-7	once	TRBV10-3	TRBD1	CAISVRDRDYEQYF	TGTGCCATCAGTGTTAGGGACAGAGATTACGAGCAGTACTTC
TRBJ2-3	NA	TRBV5-1	TRBD2	CASSLRLAGPTDTQYF	TGCGCCAGCAGCTTAAGACTAGCGGGCCCCACAGATACGCAGTATTTT
TRBJ1-2	NA	TRBV5-5	TRBD1	CASSPNRGEYGYTF	TGTGCCAGCAGCCCCAACAGGGGTGAGTACGGCTACACCTTC
TRBJ2-1	NA	TRBV6-2/TRBV6-3	TRBD2	CASSPFRTSSMNEQFF	TGTGCCAGCAGCCCATTCCGGACTAGCTCGATGAATGAGCAGTTCTTC
TRBJ1-1	NA	TRBV6-2/TRBV6-3	NA	CASSYGRGPDAEAFF	TGTGCCAGCAGTTACGGCAGGGGCCCCGACGCTGAAGCTTTCTTT
TRBJ1-2	few	TRBV9	TRBD1	CASSVDAQTGGTGYTF	TGTGCCAGCAGCGTAGATGCCCAGACAGGGGGTACGGGCTACACCTTC
TRBJ1-5	NA	TRBV28	NA	CASSAGGRDSNQPQHF	TGTGCCAGCAGCGCCGGGGGGAGAGATAGCAATCAGCCCCAGCATTTT
TRBJ2-5	NA	TRBV28	TRBD2	CASSLSSGTSQETQYF	TGTGCCAGCAGTTTATCCAGCGGGACTTCCCAAGAGACCCAGTACTTC
TRBJ2-2	NA	TRBV18	NA	CASSPPRGPNTGELFF	TGTGCCAGCTCACCACCGCGAGGGCCGAACACCGGGGAGCTGTTTTTT
TRBJ2-1	NA	TRBV19	TRBD1	CASSIWTGAAKSSYNEQFF	TGTGCCAGTAGTATCTGGACAGGGGCGGCAAAAAGCTCCTACAATGAGCAGTTCTTC
TRBJ2-7	NA	TRBV19	TRBD1	CASSSVDRAPVYEQYF	TGTGCCAGTAGTTCGGTTGACAGGGCCCCCGTCTACGAGCAGTACTTC
TRBJ2-1	NA	TRBV5-4	NA	CASSLGQDNYNEQFF	TGTGCCAGCAGCTTGGGGCAGGACAATTACAATGAGCAGTTCTTC
TRBJ2-1	NA	TRBV29-1	NA	CSVLGGKRQPLNNNEQFF	TGCAGCGTACTCGGAGGGAAAAGGCAGCCGTTAAATAACAATGAGCAGTTCTTC
TRBJ2-7	NA	TRBV5-1	NA	CASSSRTYEQYF	TGCGCCAGCAGCTCGCGGACCTACGAGCAGTACTTC
TRBJ2-3	once	TRBV5-1	TRBD2	CASSLEGGLAGRSTDTQYF	TGCGCCAGCAGCTTGGAGGGGGGACTAGCGGGGAGGAGCACAGATACGCAGTATTTT
TRBJ1-2	NA	TRBV25-1	TRBD1	CASSATGVGYTF	TGTGCCAGCAGTGCGACAGGGGTTGGCTACACCTTC
TRBJ2-1	NA	TRBV2	NA	CASSLTGIGEQFF	TGTGCCAGCAGTTTAACAGGGATCGGTGAGCAGTTCTTC
TRBJ2-7	NA	TRBV10-3	TRBD1	CAISEGGTGGYEQYF	TGTGCCATCAGTGAGGGGGGGACAGGGGGCTACGAGCAGTACTTC
TRBJ1-1	NA	TRBV11-3	NA	CASSLGTGSEAFF	TGTGCCAGCAGTTTAGGAACGGGATCTGAAGCTTTCTTT
TRBJ1-2	few	TRBV19	NA	CASSIAQGRPYGYTF	TGTGCCAGTAGTATTGCCCAGGGCCGCCCCTATGGCTACACCTTC
TRBJ2-5	NA	TRBV19	TRBD2	CASSIGGGSSQETQYF	TGTGCCAGTAGTATAGGGGGGGGATCGTCGCAAGAGACCCAGTACTTC